One and the same sample provided the 10 T cell receptor beta chains below, sequenced in a study of tumor and adjacent non-tumor tissue in lung cancer. No cell sorting was done before RNA was extracted from the tissue. Three rounds of nested PCR, following a modified ARM-PCR protocol, produced the TCRbeta library. TCRdb itself ran the multiplex PCR reads through MiXCR, one entry per CDR3 protein. The table shows roughly 140,000 distinct CDR3 sequences, with around two thirds occurring only once. Source material: lung tumor tissue. These receptors came from a man in his sixties with small cell lung cancer.

In regard to this clonotype: Its ends do not fully match the called genes, so a read error is possible. V usage is TRBV5-4 and J usage is TRBJ2-6, with 7 nucleotides matching TRBD1. CDR1 is SGHNT and CDR2 is YYREEE in the germline V gene (reference sequence). This CDR3 has 16 residues. CDR3 in amino acids: CVSSRQTGAGANVLTF. CDR3 in DNA: TGTGTCAGCAGCCGTCAAACAGGGGCCGGGGCCAACGTCCTGACTTTC. Combining the CDR3 with reference TRBV5-4 and TRBJ2-6 gives the whole variable domain ETGVTQSPTHLIKTRGQQVTLRCSSQSGHNTVSWYQQALGQGPQFIFQYYREEENGRGNFPPRFSGLQFPNYSSELNVNALELDDSALYLCVSSRQTGAGANVLTFGAGSRLTVL.

This clonotype was found once. Compared with germline, one end of the junction differs, possibly owing to a read error. The CDR3 spells CASSGGGSEAIF. CDR3 nucleotides: TGTGCCAGTAGCGGGGGCGGGTCTGAAGCCATCTTT. The chain is built from TRBV11-1 and TRBJ1-1; a weak D match, TRBD1 (6 bases). This CDR3 has 12 residues. Per germline, CDR1 SGHAT and CDR2 FQDESV (reference sequence).

As to this clonotype: At one end, the junction sequence differs from germline, possibly due to a read error. The genes are TRBV6-1 and TRBJ1-5; tentative D call: TRBD1 (5 bases). Per germline, CDR1 MNHNS and CDR2 SASEGT. The CDR3 has 15 amino acids. The CDR3 DNA reads TGTGTCAGCATTCAGACAGAGGGAAGGTTTCAGCCCCAGCATTTT. Protein product: CVSIQTEGRFQPQHF.

This clonotype was recorded a few times. DNA of the CDR3: TGCACCATTCAGACTAGTTTGGGCACAGATACGCAGTATTTT. It codes for CTIQTSLGTDTQYF. The genes are TRBV29-1 and TRBJ2-3; tentatively, D is TRBD2 (6 bases). Germline assignment: CDR1 SQVTM and CDR2 ANQGSEA. The CDR3 contains 14 residues.

Of note for this clonotype: One junction end disagrees with the germline gene, perhaps due to a read error. The J gene is TRBJ1-1, the V gene TRBV20-1; 9 bases are a match to TRBD1. This CDR3 has 17 residues. The germline CDR1 and CDR2 sequences are DFQATT and SNEGSKA (reference sequence). As DNA, the CDR3 is TGCAGTGATAGAGATTTGGGGACAGGGCAGTCGGACACTGAAGTTTTCTTT. Amino acid sequence: CSDRDLGTGQSDTEVFF.

The chain employs TRBV10-3 and TRBJ2-1; no firm D call. Germline CDR1 reads ENHRY; CDR2 reads SYGVKD. The V gene lost 4 bases and the J gene lost 8 bases, with 9 bases spanning the gap. The CDR3 has 12 amino acids. The CDR3 region is CAISGVTDEQFF. In DNA form, the CDR3 reads TGTGCCATCAGTGGAGTAACAGATGAGCAGTTCTTC.

For this clonotype: Likely a read error: the CDR3 ends without its conserved phenylalanine or tryptophan. The DNA is omitted, as the CDR3 cannot be located on it reliably, and the CDR3 follows TCRdb's listing. The chain couples TRBV11-2 to TRBJ2-1; the D call in the table, TRBD2, was not verified against the DNA. The CDR3 spans 15 residues, counting both ends. Germline V gene data show CDR1 as SGHAT and CDR2 as FQNNGV. The CDR3 loop is CASSLDTSYYGEQLL.

Concerning this clonotype itself: A much larger clone lies a single base off, so this may be a read error. The chain recombines TRBV29-1 with TRBJ2-1; D is perhaps TRBD2 (5 bases). CDR3 length equals 12 residues. Deletions cut 7 bases from V and 8 bases from J, with 15 bases between. Germline CDR1 is SQVTM and CDR2 is ANQGSEA. This CDR3 is CSDSGNGDEQFF. CDR3 nucleotide sequence: TGCAGCGACTCCGGAAACGGGGATGAGCAGTTCTTC.

Points on this clonotype: The junction and the germline gene differ at one end; a read error may be behind it. The V call is TRBV11-2, the J call TRBJ2-1; D is uncertain. The CDR3 totals 14 residues. The germline V gene has CDR1 SGHAT and CDR2 FQNNGV. CDR3 amino acids: CAISLERMDNEQFF. As DNA, the CDR3 is TGTGCCATCAGCTTAGAGAGGATGGACAATGAGCAGTTCTTC.

The rearrangement uses TRBV10-3 and TRBJ1-5, with 8 bases identical to TRBD1. J gave up 5 bases and V 6 bases, and 3 bases lay outside the gene matches. CDR3 length equals 13 residues. Germline V gene data show CDR1 as ENHRY and CDR2 as SYGVKD. The CDR3, as DNA: TGTGCCATCAGGCAGGGGGCAGATCAGCCCCAGCATTTT. Its protein is CAIRQGADQPQHF.